The sequence of this T cell receptor beta chain was determined in a study of T cells in Graves' hyperthyroidism and ophthalmopathy. This CDR3 is 15 amino acids long. The germline CDR1 and CDR2 sequences are ENHRY and SYGVKD. V was trimmed by 2 bases and J by 2 bases, leaving 10 bases between them. Enrolled ophthalmopathy patients presented with a Clinical Activity Score of at least 3, a NOSPECS grade of at least 4, and disease duration under 3 months. It was around 10 ml of fresh peripheral blood that supplied the PBMCs. Study-level points and caveats: A model built on 13 V-J features separated ophthalmopathy from stable hyperthyroidism.

This clonotype was seen more than once but under ten times. What it binds is unknown. RNA transcripts were the template for amplifying TCR beta CDR3 regions. HTBI primers drove first-round RT-PCR of the TCR CDR3. TCRdb reprocessed the multiplex PCR reads via MiXCR and lists one record per CDR3 protein. The repertoire holds about 610,000 distinct CDR3 sequences, over 12% seen once, with roughly 4.3% in the top ten. V is TRBV10-3 and J is TRBJ1-5, with a possible D match to TRBD1 (6 bases). The TCR comes from a woman in her 40s with Graves' ophthalmopathy. Sequencing was performed on blood. The CDR3 sequence is CAISERGGGNQPQHF. The CDR3 region has the DNA TGTGCCATCAGTGAGAGGGGGGGGGGCAATCAGCCCCAGCATTTT.